The rows below give T cell receptor beta chains drawn from one sample of a study of shared clonotypes between healthy human individuals. Only in-frame clones appear in the TCRdb table, and some are missing; sequencing was by immunoSEQ multiplex PCR. The sample lists about 2.1 million clones, about 93% occurring once. The material sequenced was naive CD8+ T cells from PBMCs. Every receptor here comes from a man aged 18 to 30 in good health. Some clones in this sample may be carry-over from other donors' samples. Each CDR3 is given with its conserved first and last residue. Fields, in order: J gene, V gene, D gene, clone size, CDR3 DNA, CDR3 protein. A D gene is named only where the DNA matches it firmly. Size is stated for part of the rows, as once, few or many counts, or as a class when the clone is expanded.

TRBJ2-3	TRBV7-9	TRBD2	NA	TGTGCCAGCAGCGGTCGGGCTAGCGGGAGGAGCACAGATACGCAGTATTTT	CASSGRASGRSTDTQYF
TRBJ2-7	TRBV11-2	NA	NA	TGTGCCAGCAGCTCCGAGGGCTACGAGCAGTACTTC	CASSSEGYEQYF
TRBJ1-4	TRBV7-3	NA	NA	TGTGCCAGCAGCCCTAAGAGGGGGACTAATGAAAAACTGTTTTTT	CASSPKRGTNEKLFF
TRBJ2-1	TRBV9	TRBD2	NA	TGTGCCAGCAGCCAATTGGGTAGGGGCCGACGGGAGGCCCACAATGAGCAGTTCTTC	CASSQLGRGRREAHNEQFF
TRBJ2-3	TRBV6-1	TRBD2	NA	TGTGCCAGCAGTGAAGCTTCTAGCGGGAGGCTCCGCACAGATACGCAGTATTTT	CASSEASSGRLRTDTQYF
TRBJ1-1	TRBV7-9	NA	NA	TGTGCCAGCAGCTTATGGCCTGGGGGGGCTTTTTTCACTGAAGCTTTCTTT	CASSLWPGGAFFTEAFF
TRBJ1-4	TRBV6-6	NA	NA	TGTGCCAGCAATTTCTTAGGGGGTGAAAAACTGTTTTTT	CASNFLGGEKLFF
TRBJ2-3	TRBV28	NA	NA	TGTGCCAGCAGTTTTCCCCCCGACCGCCCGGATACGCAGTATTTT	CASSFPPDRPDTQYF
TRBJ2-7	TRBV7-9	TRBD1	NA	TGTGCCAGCAGCTACCGGGACAGGGAGTACGAGCAGTACTTC	CASSYRDREYEQYF
TRBJ2-3	TRBV4-1	NA	NA	TGCGCCAGCAGCCAAGATCTCGAATCCGGGAGCACAGATACGCAGTATTTT	CASSQDLESGSTDTQYF
TRBJ1-5	TRBV6-1	TRBD1	NA	TGTGCCAGCAGTGAACTGGGACAGGGACGTCAGCCCCAGCATTTT	CASSELGQGRQPQHF
TRBJ1-1	TRBV5-1	NA	NA	TGCGCCAGCAGCTTGGCGGGGGGTAGGAACACTGAAGCTTTCTTT	CASSLAGGRNTEAFF
TRBJ2-7	TRBV7-2	TRBD2	NA	TGTGCCAGCAGCTTAAGCGGGAGCATGTTTGACGGTACCTACGAGCAGTACTTC	CASSLSGSMFDGTYEQYF
TRBJ2-1	TRBV19	NA	NA	TGTGCCAGTAGTATAGGAGGGCCCCGAGAGCAGTTCTTC	CASSIGGPREQFF
TRBJ2-3	TRBV7-9	NA	NA	TGTGCCAGCAGCTCAACAGGAGAAGGGCAGTATTTT	CASSSTGEGQYF
TRBJ1-1	TRBV6-5	NA	few	TGTGCCAGCAGTTACTCACTAGGGTACACTGAAGCTTTCTTT	CASSYSLGYTEAFF
TRBJ2-7	TRBV19	TRBD1	NA	TGTGCCAGTAGTACCTTTGGGACAGGGTGGTACGAGCAGTACTTC	CASSTFGTGWYEQYF
TRBJ2-7	TRBV19	NA	NA	TGTGCCAGTAGTACCAGGGTGGCCTACGAGCAGTACTTC	CASSTRVAYEQYF
TRBJ2-1	TRBV28	NA	NA	TGTGCCAGCAGTTTCGGTATCGGGTCCGCCTACAATGAGCAGTTCTTC	CASSFGIGSAYNEQFF
TRBJ1-1	TRBV7-9	NA	NA	TGTGCCAGCAGCTTAACCGCCCGGATGAACACTGAAGCTTTCTTT	CASSLTARMNTEAFF
TRBJ1-2	TRBV29-1	TRBD1	NA	TGCAGCGTTGTAGGGGGCCTGGGGGGCTATGGCTACACCTTC	CSVVGGLGGYGYTF
TRBJ1-1	TRBV5-5	TRBD1	once	TGTGCCAGCACGACAGGGGGCACTGAAGCTTTCTTT	CASTTGGTEAFF
TRBJ2-1	TRBV4-2	NA	NA	TGTGCCAGCAGCCAGTACTTTAACGGGAATGAGCAGTTCTTC	CASSQYFNGNEQFF
TRBJ2-2	TRBV10-1	NA	NA	TGCGCCAGCAGTGACCACCCGAGGGCCGACTTCACCGGGGAGCTGTTTTTT	CASSDHPRADFTGELFF